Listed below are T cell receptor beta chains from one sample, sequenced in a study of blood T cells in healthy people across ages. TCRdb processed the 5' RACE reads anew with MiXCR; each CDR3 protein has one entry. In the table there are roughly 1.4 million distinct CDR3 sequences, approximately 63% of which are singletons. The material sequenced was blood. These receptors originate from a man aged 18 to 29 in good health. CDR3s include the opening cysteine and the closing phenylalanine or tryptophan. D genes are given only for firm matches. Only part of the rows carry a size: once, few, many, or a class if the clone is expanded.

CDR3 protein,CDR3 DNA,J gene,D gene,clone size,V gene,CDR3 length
CSVDGGSPSNTGELFF,TGCAGCGTTGATGGCGGATCCCCTTCGAACACCGGGGAGCTGTTTTTT,TRBJ2-2,-,few,TRBV29-1,16
CASSTSGPNTGELFF,TGTGCCAGCAGTACCAGCGGACCGAACACCGGGGAGCTGTTTTTT,TRBJ2-2,-,-,TRBV7-2,15
CASRTLAGETSYNEQFF,TGTGCCAGCAGGACTCTAGCGGGAGAGACCTCCTACAATGAGCAGTTCTTC,TRBJ2-1,TRBD2,many,TRBV27,17
CAISGPTADTQYF,TGTGCCATCAGTGGGCCGACAGCAGATACGCAGTATTTT,TRBJ2-3,-,-,TRBV10-3,13
CASSWDGSSGGSSYNEQFF,TGTGCCAGCAGTTGGGATGGGTCTAGCGGGGGGAGCTCCTACAATGAGCAGTTCTTC,TRBJ2-1,TRBD2,-,TRBV27,19
CASTRGLEADTQYF,TGTGCCAGCACCCGAGGCCTAGAAGCAGATACGCAGTATTTT,TRBJ2-3,-,few,TRBV9,14
CSARMRETGGSEDTQYF,TGCAGTGCTAGGATGCGCGAGACAGGGGGATCTGAAGATACGCAGTATTTT,TRBJ2-3,TRBD1,few,TRBV20-1,17
CSARDGVRNTEAFF,TGCAGTGCTAGAGATGGGGTCAGGAACACTGAAGCTTTCTTT,TRBJ1-1,-,-,TRBV20-1,14
CSASSGVSTDTQYF,TGCAGTGCTTCCAGCGGGGTTAGCACAGATACGCAGTATTTT,TRBJ2-3,TRBD2,-,TRBV20-1,14
CASSSKLPGLVSNEQYF,TGTGCCAGCAGCTCCAAGCTCCCGGGACTAGTAAGCAACGAGCAGTACTTC,TRBJ2-7,TRBD2,-,TRBV7-2,17
CASSPSTGDRTYEQYF,TGTGCCAGCAGCCCAAGTACAGGGGATCGGACCTACGAGCAGTACTTC,TRBJ2-7,TRBD1,few,TRBV6-5,16
CASFGEGDNEQFF,TGTGCCAGCTTTGGGGAGGGTGACAATGAGCAGTTCTTC,TRBJ2-1,TRBD2,-,TRBV2,13
CASSEGAGEPTMGTDTQYF,TGTGCCAGCAGTGAAGGGGCGGGGGAACCCACAATGGGGACAGATACGCAGTATTTT,TRBJ2-3,TRBD2,-,TRBV2,19
CSVGGEGVSYNEQYF,TGCAGCGTTGGTGGGGAGGGAGTCTCCTACAATGAGCAGTACTTC,TRBJ2-7,TRBD2,-,TRBV29-1,15
CAIRPGLADNEQFF,TGTGCCATCAGGCCGGGACTAGCGGATAATGAGCAGTTCTTC,TRBJ2-1,TRBD2,few,TRBV10-3,14
CSASSGGHQPQHF,TGCAGTGCTAGTTCGGGAGGTCATCAGCCCCAGCATTTT,TRBJ1-5,-,-,TRBV20-1,13
CATSDAGQPYEQYF,TGTGCCACCAGTGATGCGGGACAGCCCTACGAGCAGTACTTC,TRBJ2-7,-,once,TRBV24-1,14
CASSQETESTNEKLFF,TGCGCCAGCAGCCAAGAGACCGAGTCCACTAATGAAAAACTGTTTTTT,TRBJ1-4,-,-,TRBV4-1,16
CASRPWRENTEAFF,TGTGCCAGCAGACCCTGGAGGGAGAACACTGAAGCTTTCTTT,TRBJ1-1,-,few,TRBV5-6,14
CASSLQGQDGAFF,TGCGCCAGCAGCTTGCAAGGTCAGGATGGAGCTTTCTTT,TRBJ1-1,-,-,TRBV5-1,13
CASSSTGQGGETQYF,TGTGCCAGCAGCTCAACTGGACAGGGAGGAGAGACCCAGTACTTC,TRBJ2-5,TRBD1,few,TRBV7-9,15
CASSQGVASEQFF,TGTGCCAGCAGCCAAGGGGTCGCTTCTGAGCAGTTCTTC,TRBJ2-1,-,few,TRBV14,13
CASSLGLVENDTQYF,TGCGCCAGCAGCTTGGGGTTAGTGGAAAACGATACGCAGTATTTT,TRBJ2-3,-,-,TRBV5-1,15
CASSQDRTPPYNEQFF,TGCGCCAGCAGCCAAGATAGGACCCCTCCCTACAATGAGCAGTTCTTC,TRBJ2-1,-,-,TRBV4-3,16
CAIKKAGGGTDTQYF,TGTGCCATCAAAAAGGCGGGAGGGGGCACAGATACGCAGTATTTT,TRBJ2-3,TRBD2,once,TRBV10-3,15
CASSLVGGGFDGQPQHF,TGTGCCAGCAGCTTAGTAGGGGGCGGATTCGACGGGCAGCCCCAGCATTTT,TRBJ1-5,TRBD1,-,TRBV7-2,17
CASSSRVTPSTDTQYF,TGTGCCAGCAGTTCCCGGGTTACACCTAGCACAGATACGCAGTATTTT,TRBJ2-3,-,-,TRBV27,16
CASSYSPGTSGLNEQYF,TGTGCCAGCAGTTACTCGCCCGGGACTAGCGGCCTCAATGAGCAGTACTTC,TRBJ2-7,TRBD2,-,TRBV6-6,17
CSVLEGLYEQYF,TGCAGCGTTCTCGAGGGGTTGTACGAGCAGTACTTC,TRBJ2-7,-,few,TRBV29-1,12
CATIGQGFSNEQYF,TGTGCCACAATCGGACAGGGGTTTTCCAACGAGCAGTACTTC,TRBJ2-7,TRBD1,-,TRBV19,14
CASSYSPDRGAYGYTF,TGTGCCAGCAGTTACTCACCGGACAGGGGAGCCTATGGCTACACCTTC,TRBJ1-2,TRBD1,-,TRBV6-5,16
CASATGDTDTQYF,TGTGCCAGTGCGACAGGGGACACAGATACGCAGTATTTT,TRBJ2-3,TRBD1,-,TRBV7-9,13
CASNSPGADEKLFF,TGTGCCAGCAATTCCCCAGGGGCCGATGAAAAACTGTTTTTT,TRBJ1-4,-,-,TRBV28,14
CASSSRNFYGYTF,TGTGCCAGCAGTTCCCGCAACTTCTATGGCTACACCTTC,TRBJ1-2,-,-,TRBV12-3/TRBV12-4,13
CASSQDWLAHTDTQYF,TGCGCCAGCAGCCAAGATTGGCTAGCGCACACAGATACGCAGTATTTT,TRBJ2-3,-,-,TRBV4-1,16
CASSPRSEYEQYF,TGTGCCAGCAGCCCCCGCAGCGAGTACGAGCAGTACTTC,TRBJ2-7,-,-,TRBV7-9,13
CATSPVLASSTDTQYF,TGTGCCACCAGCCCGGTTTTAGCTAGTTCCACAGATACGCAGTATTTT,TRBJ2-3,-,few,TRBV15,16
CASSPGPDRGETQYF,TGTGCCAGCAGCCCCGGACCGGACAGAGGGGAGACCCAGTACTTC,TRBJ2-5,-,-,TRBV11-3,15
CASSAPPGLHYNEQFF,TGTGCCAGCAGCGCCCCCCCGGGACTTCACTACAATGAGCAGTTCTTC,TRBJ2-1,-,-,TRBV7-9,16
CASSADLSRAHEQYF,TGTGCCAGCAGCGCAGACTTAAGCAGGGCCCACGAGCAGTACTTC,TRBJ2-7,-,-,TRBV5-4,15
CASSQDLQKNYGYTF,TGCGCCAGCAGCCAAGATCTGCAGAAGAACTATGGCTACACCTTC,TRBJ1-2,-,-,TRBV4-1,15